This T cell receptor (beta chain) comes out of a study of blood T cell repertoires in COVID-19. As for the study in general: COVID-19 samples from acute and convalescent phases originated in the United States, Italy and Spain. PBMCs, B-cell-depleted T cells, or T cells provided the cDNA or gDNA that made up the material.

Source study methods: It was from reference gene primer amplification that nucleated cell counts were estimated. The assay was immunoSEQ multiplex PCR, and TCRdb's table has in-frame clones only and misses some. V and J calls and clone size are as listed in that table; D and trimming were resolved from the DNA. The sample includes 370,000 or so clones, about four fifths of them seen just once. The length of the CDR3 is 16 residues. In germline, CDR1 is SGHNT, CDR2 YYREEE (reference sequence). V lost 6 bases and J lost 3; bases outside the gene matches: 12. The sequencing input was peripheral blood. This chain uses TRBV5-4 with TRBJ2-3; TRBD2 matches at 8 bases. This clonotype was obtained from a human donor with acute or convalescent COVID-19. The donor label of this sample is uncertain. CDR3 DNA: TGTGCCAGCACCCTCCCGGGGGGGCCGATTACAGATACGCAGTATTTT. Protein product: CASTLPGGPITDTQYF.